These T cell receptor beta chains were read from a single sample in a study of shared clonotypes between healthy human individuals. This table comes from immunoSEQ multiplex PCR, and its TCRdb copy is limited to in-frame clones, with some not included. The sample contains roughly 480,000 clones, around three quarters of which appear only once. Source material: PBMCs. The receptors originated from a middle-aged woman in good health. Some clones in this sample may be carry-over from other donors' samples. Each CDR3 is given with its conserved first and last residue. A D gene is named only where the DNA matches it firmly. Not all rows give a size; the values are once, few, many and, for expanded clones, a class.

V gene	D gene	J gene	clone size	CDR3 protein	CDR3 DNA
TRBV28	TRBD1	TRBJ1-3	many	CASRQGPGQVGSGNTIYF	TGTGCCAGCAGACAGGGCCCGGGACAGGTCGGTTCGGGAAACACCATATATTTT
TRBV13	-	TRBJ1-2	-	CASSYTEAEGYTF	TGTGCCAGCAGTTACACGGAGGCGGAGGGCTACACCTTC
TRBV7-3	-	TRBJ2-7	-	CASSPVAALSPYEQYF	TGTGCCAGCAGCCCAGTGGCGGCTCTATCGCCCTACGAGCAGTACTTC
TRBV30	TRBD1	TRBJ1-1	-	CAWSYPGQGGRF	TGTGCCTGGAGTTACCCGGGACAGGGAGGAAGATTT
TRBV2	-	TRBJ2-4	-	CASSYRFWDIQYF	TGTGCCAGCAGTTACAGGTTTTGGGACATTCAGTACTTC
TRBV27	-	TRBJ2-2	many	CASRSWEKAGELFF	TGTGCCAGCAGGTCCTGGGAGAAGGCCGGGGAGCTGTTTTTT
TRBV10-2	-	TRBJ2-1	-	CASSEVLYNEQFF	TGCGCCAGCAGTGAGGTGTTGTACAATGAGCAGTTCTTC
TRBV2	TRBD1	TRBJ1-5	-	CASSEAVGTGARQPQHF	TGTGCCAGCAGTGAAGCGGTAGGGACAGGGGCTCGGCAGCCCCAGCATTTT
TRBV5-4	-	TRBJ1-2	-	CASSPWASMGGYTF	TGTGCCAGCAGCCCTTGGGCGAGCATGGGGGGCTACACCTTC
TRBV19	TRBD1	TRBJ2-2	-	CASSTPYRGANTGELFF	TGTGCCAGTAGTACCCCATACAGGGGCGCGAACACCGGGGAGCTGTTTTTT
TRBV28	-	TRBJ2-4	-	CASSPGLTLAKNIQYF	TGTGCCAGCAGCCCGGGACTGACGTTAGCCAAAAACATTCAGTACTTC
TRBV19	-	TRBJ1-2	-	CASRRSAFDPIF	TGTGCCAGTAGGCGGAGTGCCTTCGACCCTATATTC
TRBV5-4	-	TRBJ2-2	-	CASSLEIGVAGELFF	TGTGCCAGCAGCTTGGAAATAGGAGTGGCCGGGGAGCTGTTTTTT
TRBV28	-	TRBJ2-7	-	CASRESYEQYF	TGTGCCAGCCGAGAAAGCTACGAGCAGTACTTC
TRBV5-1	TRBD2	TRBJ2-3	-	CASSLVLAGASTDTQYF	TGCGCCAGCAGCTTGGTTCTAGCGGGAGCCAGCACAGATACGCAGTATTTT
TRBV4-1	TRBD2	TRBJ2-7	-	CASSQDKGLAGEHYEQYF	TGCGCCAGCAGCCAAGATAAGGGACTAGCGGGAGAGCACTACGAGCAGTACTTC